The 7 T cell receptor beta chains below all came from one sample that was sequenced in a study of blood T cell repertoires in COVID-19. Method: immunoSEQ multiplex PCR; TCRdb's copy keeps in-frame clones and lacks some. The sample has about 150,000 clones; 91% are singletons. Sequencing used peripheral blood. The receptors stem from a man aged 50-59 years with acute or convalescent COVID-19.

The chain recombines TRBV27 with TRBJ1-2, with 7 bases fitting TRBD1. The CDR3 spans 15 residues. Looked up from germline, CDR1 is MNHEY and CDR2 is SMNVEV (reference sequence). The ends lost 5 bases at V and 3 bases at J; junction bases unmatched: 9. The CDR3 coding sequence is TGTGCCAGCAGTCCTTCCCAGGGGGGATACTATGGCTACACCTTC. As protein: CASSPSQGGYYGYTF.

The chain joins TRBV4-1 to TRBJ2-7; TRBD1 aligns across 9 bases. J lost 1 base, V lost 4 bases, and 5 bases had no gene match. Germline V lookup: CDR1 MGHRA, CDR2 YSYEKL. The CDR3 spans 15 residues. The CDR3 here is CASSPGTGNSYEQYF. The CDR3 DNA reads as TGCGCCAGCAGCCCCGGGACAGGGAATTCCTACGAGCAGTACTTC.

CDR3 amino acids: CASSLARQGATRNEQFF. In nucleotides, the CDR3 is TGTGCCAGCAGCTTAGCCCGACAGGGGGCCACCCGGAATGAGCAGTTCTTC. The chain uses TRBV7-9 and TRBJ2-1; 10 bases map to TRBD1. CDR3 size: 17 residues. The V gene's germline CDR1 is SEHNR and CDR2 FQNEAQ (reference sequence). The V and J ends lost 0 bases and 7 bases, in that order; junction bases with no gene match: 9.

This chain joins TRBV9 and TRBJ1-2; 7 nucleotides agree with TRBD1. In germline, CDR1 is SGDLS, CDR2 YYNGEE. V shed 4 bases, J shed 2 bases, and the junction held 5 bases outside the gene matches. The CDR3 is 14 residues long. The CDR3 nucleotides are TGTGCCAGCAGCACACGGGACAGCAACTATGGCTACACCTTC. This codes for CASSTRDSNYGYTF.

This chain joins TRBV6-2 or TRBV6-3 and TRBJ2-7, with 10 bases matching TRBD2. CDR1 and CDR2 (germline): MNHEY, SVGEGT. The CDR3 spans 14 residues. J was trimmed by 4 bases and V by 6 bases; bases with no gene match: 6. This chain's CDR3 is CASSSLAGRYEQYV. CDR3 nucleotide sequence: TGTGCCAGCAGCTCACTAGCGGGGCGGTACGAGCAGTACGTC.

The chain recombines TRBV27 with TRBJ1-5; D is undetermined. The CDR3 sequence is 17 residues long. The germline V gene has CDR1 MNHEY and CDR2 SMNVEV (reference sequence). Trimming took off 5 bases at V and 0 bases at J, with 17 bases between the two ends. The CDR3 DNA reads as TGTGCCAGCAGTCCGCGGTTTGAGACTCTTAGCAATCAGCCCCAGCATTTT. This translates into CASSPRFETLSNQPQHF.

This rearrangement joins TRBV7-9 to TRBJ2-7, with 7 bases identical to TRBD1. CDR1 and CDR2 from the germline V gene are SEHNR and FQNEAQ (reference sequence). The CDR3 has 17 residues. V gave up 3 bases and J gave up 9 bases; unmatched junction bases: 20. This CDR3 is CASSFWDRGERGRRQYV. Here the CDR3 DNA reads TGTGCCAGCAGCTTTTGGGACAGAGGCGAACGTGGGCGTAGGCAGTACGTC.